The following is a T cell receptor (beta chain) sequence with its context. Antigen specificity is unknown. This CDR3 contains 14 residues. The germline V gene encodes CDR1 SGHTA and CDR2 FQGNSA. Germline trimming cut 4 bases from V and 5 bases from J; bases unmatched to any gene: 7. The sequencing depth, 1 in 200,000 to 1 in 1 million T cells, was the target. The table came from immunoSEQ multiplex PCR; TCRdb's copy has only in-frame clones and leaves some out. Seen here are over 150,000 clones, about 72% observed once, and the top ten hold roughly 13%. This specimen comes from a study of cytotoxic CD8 clonotypes in ibrutinib-treated CLL. The study, taken as a whole, reports: Stable or contracted on treatment, public clonotypes were also uncommon. Upon ibrutinib response clonality rose, and upon progression it fell back toward baseline. Clonality measured at baseline exceeded age-matched healthy donors, tracking circulating CD8+ T-cell counts.

This TCR derives from a human donor with chronic lymphocytic leukemia. J is TRBJ2-5 and V is TRBV7-2, with TRBD2 matching over 7 bases. The material sequenced was PBMCs, taken after 24 months of ibrutinib treatment. CDR3 sequence: CASSSRLGGETQYF. The DNA for the CDR3 is TGTGCCAGCAGCTCCCGGTTGGGGGGGGAGACCCAGTACTTC.